This T cell receptor beta chain was sequenced during a study of beta chain features in type 1 diabetes. Study conclusions and caveats: The analysis here could not establish whether HLA type shapes TCRB rearrangement.

Trimming cost V 2 bases and J 0 bases, with 7 bases left between them. Germline V gene data show CDR1 as KGHSH and CDR2 as LQKENI. This CDR3 spans 14 amino acids. The whole isolated RNA underwent reverse transcription, so sequencing captured expressed TCRB transcripts. Here immunoSEQ multiplex PCR was the method, and the copy in TCRdb shows in-frame clones only, minus some. The data show 120,000 to 150,000 clones, with about 7% seen just once and 1.4% held by the top ten. Worth noting for this clone: The antigen remains undetermined.

This rearrangement joins TRBV18 to TRBJ1-1; D remains ambiguous. This clonotype was sampled from a woman between 25 and 40 years old in good health. Material: central memory CD4+ T cells from blood. The CDR3 DNA is TGTGCCAGCTCACCATCCTCCCTGAACACTGAAGCTTTCTTT. Residues: CASSPSSLNTEAFF.